This section outlines one T cell receptor (beta chain) sequence together with its context. Antigen: not known. Each donor had approximately 2.4 ml of blood drawn. Making each TCR library took approximately 3,700 ng of total RNA. Per-sample cDNA came from eight separate reactions. TCRdb reprocessed the 5' RACE reads, keeping one entry per CDR3 protein, no DNA. The listing records fewer than 400,000 distinct CDR3 sequences. Germline V CDR1 and CDR2: LNHNV, YYDKDF (reference sequence). CDR3 length equals 15 residues. The data derive from a study of monozygotic twins with inflammatory bowel disease. Regarding the study as a whole: People with IBD had fewer clonotypes in common with others than healthy twins did, especially with disease activity.

This TCR was sampled from a human donor with ulcerative colitis or Crohn's disease, or a healthy co-twin of an affected twin (not recorded which). The chain joins TRBV15 to TRBJ2-3; TCRdb lists TRBD1, though no DNA is available to test this call. The material sequenced was blood. The CDR3 sequence: CATSLDRGRSDTQYF.